The T cell receptor (beta chain) under discussion was sequenced for a study of blood T cell repertoires in COVID-19. Overall study: Sites in the United States, Italy and Spain provided acute and convalescent COVID-19 samples. Sources were T cells, B-cell-depleted T cells, or PBMCs; the material itself was cDNA or gDNA.

There are 15 residues in the CDR3. Per the germline V gene, CDR1 is MNHEY and CDR2 is SMNVEV (reference sequence). Trimming removed 3 bases at V and 1 base at J, with 10 bases between. Original processing notes: Amplifying reference gene primers gave estimates of nucleated cell counts. The data were produced by immunoSEQ multiplex PCR, yet TCRdb's version contains in-frame clones alone and is incomplete. That table furnishes V, J and clone size, whereas the DNA furnished D and trimming. This sample yields over 200,000 clones, of which around four fifths are seen a single time; 15% to 20% belongs to the top ten.

This TCR was recovered from a woman aged 80 or older with active or convalescent COVID-19. V gene TRBV27 combines with J gene TRBJ2-1; D may be TRBD2 (6 bases). The specimen was peripheral blood. The DNA for the CDR3 is TGTGCCAGCAGTTTCCGAGCGGGTTCCTACAATGAGCAGTTCTTC. Protein sequence: CASSFRAGSYNEQFF.